This T cell receptor (beta chain) was sequenced in a study of post-analysis software for immune sequencing data (dated by TCRdb to between 2014 and 2016). General notes on the study: Disease courses on record covered relapsing-remitting, secondary progressive and progressive-relapsing multiple sclerosis, though some patients had no subtype annotation. Patient repertoires were compared against about twelve previously published healthy control repertoires from donors aged roughly 6 to 26 years. A subset of samples was prepared in parallel using single-end sample barcoding, then pooled and co-amplified after Illumina adapter ligation. Summary of the overall study and its limitations: Direct clustering with F measure showed strong co-clustering of samples prepared in the same batch, prompting a batch-effect correction. Patients showed significantly higher frequencies than controls for five TRBV segments, among them TRBV5-6, TRBV5-1 and TRBV20-1. The control group was slightly older than the multiple sclerosis patient group. Compared with controls, multiple sclerosis patients had significantly lower normalized Chao1 diversity, a finding suggesting substantial peripheral T-cell clonal expansion.

TCR beta repertoires were profiled from peripheral blood of 10 to 15 young patients with multiple sclerosis to demonstrate the VDJtools post-analysis software. The patients with multiple sclerosis were children and adolescents between roughly 6 and 17 years of age. For this clonotype: Its antigen is currently not known. One base away there is no much larger clone; base qualities are not given.

The method behind the library was PCR. TCRdb records Illumina HiSeq 2500 as the sequencer. To reduce PCR and sequencing biases, unique molecular identifiers were built into the TCR beta cDNA libraries. Approximately 500,000 cDNA molecules were obtained per 1 to 10 million input T cells, so each molecule approximated one T cell. The patient libraries were prepared and sequenced using the same protocol as the earlier healthy control dataset. Within a given batch, samples were prepared together, multiplexed and sequenced on the same HiSeq lane. Turning to the authors' computational methods: Raw barcoded reads were processed with MIGEC, discarding single-read molecular identifier groups before consensus assembly and CDR3 extraction. Clonotype tables were post-analysed with VDJtools, normalizing diversity by down-sampling all datasets to the smallest sample size. To correct batch-related cross-sample contamination, repertoire overlap clustering matched CDR3 amino acid sequences but not nucleotide sequences. TCRdb cleaned the public reads at Q25 with fastp, built clones with MiXCR and kept in-frame beta chains. Each record represents a unique CDR3 protein, reported with the most common genes and DNA among its rows. TCRdb's processing, not the authors' own work, is the source of the V and J calls. In this sample the table shows hundreds of thousands of distinct CDR3 sequences, about 53% of which occur a single time. Clones ranked in the top ten supply 4% to 5.5% of the sample.

Trimming costs V 5 bases and J 4 bases, and their ends lie 18 bases apart. The CDR3 holds 16 amino acids from the cysteine to the phenylalanine. Only the CDR3 DNA stays, 48 bases, in frame from base 1. Material: blood. The receptor's source is a girl aged 10 to 17 with multiple sclerosis. This chain is built from TRBV12-3 or TRBV12-4 and TRBJ2-1; the D gene cannot be resolved beyond TRBD1 or TRBD2, each matching 5 bases. The DNA sequence is as follows: TGTGCCAGCAGTCAACCGGGACCAAGGAATTACAATGAGCAGTTCTTC. This is translated as CASSQPGPRNYNEQFF.